This T cell receptor (beta chain) emerged from a study of blood T cell repertoires in COVID-19. Looking at the study overall: T cells, B-cell-depleted T cells, or PBMCs supplied cDNA or gDNA.

There are 16 residues in the CDR3. Authors' processing steps: Estimated nucleated cell counts came from reference gene primer amplification. Method: immunoSEQ multiplex PCR; TCRdb's copy keeps in-frame clones and lacks some. The D gene and trimming were derived from the DNA, and the V and J assignments and clone size from that table. The sample has roughly 120,000 clones, about nine tenths seen once; the top ten hold 25% to 30%. There are a few counts of this clone. The sequenced material came from peripheral blood. This TCR was recovered from a woman in her seventies with acute or convalescent COVID-19. V is TRBV21-1 and J is TRBJ2-7; the D call of TRBD1 is as the table states it, not checked on the DNA. TRBV21-1 is marked as a pseudogene. In DNA, the CDR3 is TGTGCCAGCAGGCACCCGGGACAGGTGGGACCCTACGAGCAGTACTTC. As protein: CASRHPGQVGPYEQYF.